The next 13 T cell receptor beta chains were all read from a single sample in a study of blood T cells in healthy people across ages. A J-beta primer mix and a sample-barcoded 5' primer were used in a second PCR of about 7 to 12 cycles. TCRdb recomputed calls from the 5' RACE reads with MiXCR, one row per CDR3 protein. The data show some 1.4 million distinct CDR3 sequences, 40% to 50% seen once. The sequenced sample consisted of blood. The receptors derive from a woman under 30 in good health.

In its sample, this clonotype was seen a few times. This rearrangement joins TRBV20-1 to TRBJ2-3, with 8 positions matching TRBD2. V lost 2 bases and J lost 4; bases outside the gene matches: 8. The CDR3 is 15 amino acids. From germline, CDR1 is DFQATT and CDR2 SNEGSKA (reference sequence). CDR3 coding DNA: TGCAGTGCTAGAAACGGGGGGGCCGTCGCAGATACGCAGTATTTT. This translates into CSARNGGAVADTQYF.

This clonotype was seen more than once but under ten times. The CDR3 bases are TGTGCCATCATGGGTAGGGGGGAAAATGAGCAGTACTTC. Translating it yields CAIMGRGENEQYF. V is TRBV10-3 and J is TRBJ2-5; D tentatively fits TRBD1 or TRBD2 (6 bases each). Looked up from germline, CDR1 is ENHRY and CDR2 is SYGVKD. CDR3 length: 13 residues. The V end lost 7 bases, the J end lost 11 bases, and 20 bases lay between the germline ends.

The chain uses TRBV6-1 and TRBJ2-4; TRBD1 matches 9 bases. The DNA end lines up better with TRBJ2-7; the J call may be wrong. CDR1 and CDR2 from the germline V gene are MNHNS and SASEGT. The length of the CDR3 is 15 residues. Written as DNA, the CDR3 is TGTGCCAGCAGTGAGGGGACAGGGTTACTCTACGAGCAGTACTTC. The encoded protein is CASSEGTGLLYEQYF.

In this sample, this clonotype turned up a few times. The gene calls are TRBV20-1 and TRBJ2-1; maybe TRBD1 (6 bases). V shed 0 bases and J shed 3 bases, with 15 bases lying between them. The germline CDR1 and CDR2 sequences are DFQATT and SNEGSKA (reference sequence). The CDR3 consists of 16 residues. CDR3 coding DNA: TGCAGTGCTAGAGATTACCCGACAGGACTCTACAATGAGCAGTTCTTC. This gives the protein CSARDYPTGLYNEQFF.

The chain is built from TRBV20-1 and TRBJ1-6; no definite D call. The V end was cut by 5 bases, the J end by 16 bases, with 12 bases between. The V gene's germline CDR1 is DFQATT and CDR2 SNEGSKA (reference sequence). This CDR3 is built from 10 residues. For the CDR3, the DNA is TGCAGTGCTCGCGGCCCAGAACTCCACTTT. Encoded protein: CSARGPELHF.

The gene calls are TRBV14 and TRBJ1-3; D gene unclear. The CDR3 has 11 residues. Germline values: CDR1 SGHDN, CDR2 FVKESK. V was clipped by 3 bases and J by 6 bases, with 3 bases between them. Here the CDR3 reads CASSQTNTIYF. Here the CDR3 DNA reads TGTGCCAGCAGCCAGACAAACACCATATATTTT.

The V and J genes are TRBV6-5 and TRBJ2-1; D remains ambiguous. The CDR3 sequence is 14 residues long. The V end was cut by 5 bases, the J end by 6 bases, with 14 bases between. Germline V gives CDR1 MNHEY, CDR2 SVGAGI. The chain's CDR3 is CASSRSEIRNEQFF. CDR3 in DNA: TGTGCCAGCAGTCGGAGTGAAATCCGCAATGAGCAGTTCTTC.

With respect to this clonotype: Since a much larger clone is just one base distant, this may be a read error. As DNA, the CDR3 is TGTGCCCGCAGCAAGGAGGATACGCAGTATTTT. It is translated as CARSKEDTQYF. J is TRBJ2-3 and V is TRBV3-1; D not resolved. CDR1 is LGHDT, CDR2 YNNKEL, per germline (reference sequence). CDR3 length: 11 residues.

The gene calls are TRBV7-2 and TRBJ2-5; TRBD2 matches 12 bases. The CDR3 is 18 residues long. CDR1 SGHTA and CDR2 FQGNSA come from the germline V gene. The trim removed 4 bases at V and 5 bases at J, leaving 14 bases unmatched. In nucleotides, the CDR3 is TGTGCCAGCAGCTCCGACTTCAGACTAGCGGGAGTTTTTGAGACCCAGTACTTC. Amino acid sequence: CASSSDFRLAGVFETQYF.

In this sample, this clonotype turned up once. The junction shows a germline mismatch at one end, possibly a read error. The chain has TRBV7-7 and TRBJ2-5; a weak D match, TRBD1 (6 bases). Germline CDR1 and CDR2: SSHAT and FNYEAQ (reference sequence). CDR3 size: 16 residues. For the CDR3, the DNA is TGTGCTAGCAGCTTAGCAGGGGCAAGTGTGAGTGAGACCCTGTACTTC. Amino acids: CASSLAGASVSETLYF.

This clonotype occurred a few times. This rearrangement joins TRBV7-9 to TRBJ1-6; possibly TRBD1 for D (5 bases). CDR3 length equals 15 residues. With 1 base removed from V and 7 bases from J, the gap between germline ends came to 11 bases. Per germline, CDR1 SEHNR and CDR2 FQNEAQ (reference sequence). The CDR3 loop is CASSLETTENSPLHF. The CDR3 DNA reads TGTGCCAGCAGCTTAGAGACGACAGAAAATTCACCCCTCCACTTT.

The chain recombines TRBV27 with TRBJ2-3, with a weak D call TRBD2 (7 bases). V was clipped by 3 bases and J by 4 bases, with 11 bases between them. Germline-derived CDR1 and CDR2 are MNHEY and SMNVEV (reference sequence). The CDR3 totals 14 residues. CDR3 DNA: TGTGCCAGCAGTTTTGGGGGGGCCCCAGATACGCAGTATTTT. Encoded protein: CASSFGGAPDTQYF.

This chain uses TRBV10-2 with TRBJ2-7; TRBD2 matches 12 bases. This CDR3 comprises 15 residues. Germline-derived CDR1 and CDR2 are WSHSY and SAAADI. The V and J ends lost 0 bases and 6 bases, in that order; junction bases with no gene match: 3. This chain's CDR3 is CASSESPSGRAEQYF. The CDR3, as DNA: TGCGCCAGCAGTGAGTCACCTAGCGGGAGGGCCGAGCAGTACTTC.